The following is a TCR beta chain sequence with its context. Germline CDR1 reads ENHRY; CDR2 reads SYGVKD. V was trimmed by 2 bases and J by 7 bases, leaving 15 bases between them. The CDR3 sequence is 16 residues long. This sample was included in a study of blood T cell repertoires in COVID-19. Libraries were prepared by immunoSEQ multiplex PCR; TCRdb keeps only in-frame clonotypes and omits some of them. The data hold 140,000 to 150,000 clones, with over 80% observed a single time. The source of this sequence is a middle-aged woman with active or convalescent COVID-19. Sequenced input: peripheral blood. The genes are TRBV10-3 and TRBJ1-6, with D possibly TRBD1 on 6 matching bases. CDR3 region: CAISEKGGAPNSPLHF. Written as DNA, the CDR3 is TGTGCCATCAGTGAGAAGGGGGGGGCCCCAAATTCACCCCTCCACTTT.